This passage covers 31 T cell receptor beta chains from one sample sequenced in a study of human T cells and chemical hapten exposure. Time point of the sample: patch test 3, about 24 weeks after DPC sensitization. Treatment given: therapeutic diphenylcyclopropenone sensitization with weekly scalp DPC. TCRdb redid the calling of the RACE reads with MiXCR, one entry per CDR3 protein. The sample includes about 190,000 distinct CDR3 sequences, 24% of them seen just once. Sequenced here: whole blood, sampled in connection with sensitization to the hapten diphenylcyclopropenone (DPC). All receptors come from a woman aged 40-49 years with alopecia areata. Some clones in this sample may be carry-over from other donors' samples.

The table lists this clonotype with a few counts. The V call is TRBV10-2, the J call TRBJ2-1; TRBD2 matches at 13 bases. CDR3 length: 16 residues. CDR1 is WSHSY, CDR2 SAAADI, per germline. V dropped 6 bases and J dropped 5; count of bases not matched to a gene: 7. The CDR3 bases are TGCGCCAGCAGGACCCGACTAGCGGGAGGACACAATGAGCAGTTCTTC. The encoded protein is CASRTRLAGGHNEQFF.

The CDR3: CSASPSLEIAYEQYF. CDR3 nucleotides: TGCAGTGCTAGTCCGAGTCTAGAAATAGCCTACGAGCAGTACTTC. The rearrangement links TRBV20-1 to TRBJ2-7; D is ambiguous. V lost 3 bases and J lost 2, with 17 bases in between. Germline-derived CDR1 and CDR2 are DFQATT and SNEGSKA (reference sequence). CDR3 length: 15 amino acids.

This rearrangement joins TRBV7-2 to TRBJ1-5; D not resolved. CDR3 length: 14 amino acids. The V and J ends lost 5 bases and 7 bases respectively, with 15 bases between them. The germline V gene encodes CDR1 SGHTA and CDR2 FQGNSA. CDR3 coding DNA: TGTGCCAGCAGCATAAATCCAACAATACAGCCCCAGCATTTT. Translating it yields CASSINPTIQPQHF.

This chain links TRBV20-1 with TRBJ2-2, with a weak D call TRBD1 (6 bases). The CDR3 spans 14 residues. The germline CDR1 and CDR2 sequences are DFQATT and SNEGSKA (reference sequence). V lost 3 bases and J 4 bases, leaving 12 bases between the germline ends. CDR3 bases: TGCAGTGCTAGGATGGGGGCGGGCACCGGGGAGCTGTTTTTT. Amino acids: CSARMGAGTGELFF.

This clonotype was seen a handful of times. The chain combines TRBV4-1 with TRBJ2-7; perhaps TRBD2 as D (6 bases). The germline V gene has CDR1 MGHRA and CDR2 YSYEKL. V lost 0 bases to trimming and J lost 1 base, with 10 bases between them. The CDR3 is made up of 15 amino acids. The CDR3 region is CASSQDTGLSYEQYF. CDR3 coding DNA: TGCGCCAGCAGCCAAGATACAGGACTATCCTACGAGCAGTACTTC.

The chain is built from TRBV28 and TRBJ1-3; D gene unclear. The germline V gene has CDR1 MDHEN and CDR2 SYDVKM. This CDR3 region has 14 residues. Trimming removed 4 bases from V and 0 bases from J, with 7 bases in between. The CDR3 region is CASSSLNSGNTIYF. In DNA, the CDR3 is TGTGCCAGCAGTTCCCTCAACTCTGGAAACACCATATATTTT.

This chain connects TRBV6-2 or TRBV6-3 to TRBJ2-3; 10 bases line up with TRBD2. Germline V gene data show CDR1 as MNHEY and CDR2 as SVGEGT. With V trimmed by 2 bases and J by 3 bases, 5 bases remained unmatched. The CDR3 runs to 16 residues. CDR3 in DNA: TGTGCCAGCAGTTACACAGCGGGAGGGCCAACAGATACGCAGTATTTT. It encodes CASSYTAGGPTDTQYF.

The chain couples TRBV6-5 to TRBJ2-7; D is tentatively TRBD1 or TRBD2 (6 bases each). V was trimmed by 2 bases and J by 5 bases, leaving 13 bases between them. The germline gives CDR1 MNHEY, CDR2 SVGAGI. The CDR3 sequence is 14 residues long. CDR3 loop: CASSYLGGENEQYF. CDR3 DNA: TGTGCCAGCAGTTACCTCGGGGGCGAGAACGAGCAGTACTTC.

The chain links TRBV11-1 to TRBJ2-1; D not certain. CDR3 length: 14 amino acids. The V gene's germline CDR1 is SGHAT and CDR2 FQDESV (reference sequence). Trimming took off 4 bases at V and 8 bases at J, with 15 bases between the two ends. The CDR3, as DNA: TGTGCCAGCAGCTCCCCCCCGGCCGTCGATGAGCAGTTCTTC. It translates to CASSSPPAVDEQFF.

J is TRBJ1-1 and V is TRBV7-2; possible D gene TRBD1, 6 bases. The germline V gene has CDR1 SGHTA and CDR2 FQGNSA. The CDR3 length is 16 residues. V was shortened by 1 base and J by 4 bases, with 16 bases between the two germline ends. CDR3 residues: CASSLGSGHRVTEAFF. The CDR3 DNA reads as TGTGCCAGCAGCTTAGGGTCAGGTCACAGGGTCACTGAAGCTTTCTTT.

This clonotype was seen a handful of times. This chain connects TRBV20-1 to TRBJ2-2, with D possibly matching TRBD1 (5 bases). V lost 3 bases, J lost 0 bases, and 11 bases lay in between. CDR1 and CDR2 from the germline V gene are DFQATT and SNEGSKA (reference sequence). This CDR3 is 15 amino acids long. CDR3 sequence reads: CSARGSGTNTGELFF. CDR3 DNA sequence: TGCAGTGCTAGGGGGTCAGGGACGAACACCGGGGAGCTGTTTTTT.

The rearrangement joins TRBV28 to TRBJ2-1; 8 nucleotides match TRBD2. The CDR3 length is 12 residues. Trimming cost V 5 bases and J 10 bases; bases outside gene matches: 4. CDR1 is MDHEN, CDR2 SYDVKM, per germline. The DNA for the CDR3 is TGTGCCAGCAGTATTCGACTAGCGGAGCAGTTCTTC. Encoded protein: CASSIRLAEQFF. The whole variable domain, remainder taken from reference TRBV28 and TRBJ2-1, is DVKVTQSSRYLVKRTGEKVFLECVQDMDHENMFWYRQDPGLGLRLIYFSYDVKMKEKGDIPEGYSVSREKKERFSLILESASTNQTSMYLCASSIRLAEQFFGPGTRLTVL.

The genes are TRBV20-1 and TRBJ1-1; D remains ambiguous. V was pared by 3 bases and J by 6 bases, with 17 bases between. This CDR3 has 14 residues. Germline CDR1 is DFQATT and CDR2 is SNEGSKA (reference sequence). The CDR3 loop reads CSASMELVSAEAFF. The CDR3 nucleotides are TGCAGTGCTAGTATGGAATTAGTGTCCGCTGAAGCTTTCTTT.

The chain joins TRBV7-6 to TRBJ1-3; D is unresolved. From germline, CDR1 is SGHVS and CDR2 FNYEAQ. This CDR3 comprises 15 residues. V was cut by 4 bases and J by 2 bases, with 12 bases left in between. In DNA, the CDR3 is TGTGCCAGCAGCTCACGGGAGGTAGCTGGAAACACCATATATTTT. It translates to CASSSREVAGNTIYF.

The CDR3 here is CASSFERGGRWGQPQHF. As DNA, the CDR3 is TGTGCCAGCAGCTTCGAACGAGGAGGTCGGTGGGGTCAGCCCCAGCATTTT. The rearrangement uses TRBV7-8 and TRBJ1-5, with D hard to call. The ends were cut back, 3 bases at V and 6 bases at J, with 21 bases in the middle. Per germline, CDR1 SGHVS and CDR2 FQNEAQ. The CDR3 consists of 17 residues.

The rearrangement joins TRBV5-1 to TRBJ2-1, with TRBD2 identical over 9 bases. Germline lookup yields CDR1 SGHRS and CDR2 YFSETQ. The junction had 7 bases not matched to a gene; V was cut back by 0 bases and J by 9 bases. The CDR3 runs 15 residues. In DNA, the CDR3 is TGCGCCAGCAGCTTGGTGGGGACAGCGGGGGGTGAGCAGTTCTTC. Its protein product is CASSLVGTAGGEQFF.

The CDR3 DNA is TGTGCCAGCAGACAGCCGACCTACGAGCAGTACTTC. Its protein is CASRQPTYEQYF. The chain couples TRBV6-1 to TRBJ2-7; D call uncertain. V was clipped by 6 bases and J by 2 bases, with 8 bases between them. This CDR3 is built from 12 residues. The germline V gene has CDR1 MNHNS and CDR2 SASEGT.

This clonotype appeared a few times. V usage is TRBV5-5 and J usage is TRBJ2-5; D call uncertain. The length of the CDR3 is 13 residues. Trimming took off 2 bases at V and 5 bases at J, with 10 bases between the two ends. The germline CDR1 and CDR2 sequences are SGHKS and YYEKEE (reference sequence). This chain's CDR3 is CASSFSREETQYF. The CDR3, as DNA: TGTGCCAGCAGCTTCAGCAGAGAGGAGACCCAGTACTTC. The full variable domain, completed using reference TRBV5-5 and TRBJ2-5, is DAGVTQSPTHLIKTRGQQVTLRCSPISGHKSVSWYQQVLGQGPQFIFQYYEKEERGRGNFPDRFSARQFPNYSSELNVNALLLGDSALYLCASSFSREETQYFGPGTRLLVL.

The chain carries TRBV27 and TRBJ1-5; TRBD1 is a possible D gene (5 bases). Trimming took off 5 bases at V and 1 base at J, with 9 bases between the two ends. CDR1 is MNHEY and CDR2 is SMNVEV in the germline V gene (reference sequence). The CDR3 length is 14 residues. This chain's CDR3 is CASSERDSNQPQHF. In nucleotides, the CDR3 is TGTGCCAGCAGTGAGCGGGACAGCAATCAGCCCCAGCATTTT.

This clonotype was detected ten times or more. The gene calls are TRBV20-1 and TRBJ2-3; 11 nucleotides match TRBD2. Germline lookup yields CDR1 DFQATT and CDR2 SNEGSKA (reference sequence). This CDR3 is 14 amino acids long. The V and J ends lost 6 bases and 2 bases, in that order; junction bases with no gene match: 4. DNA for the CDR3: TGCAGTGCCCCGACTAGCGGGGTCACAGATACGCAGTATTTT. Amino acid sequence: CSAPTSGVTDTQYF.

The chain combines TRBV10-3 with TRBJ2-7; 12 bases are shared with TRBD2. Germline V CDR1 and CDR2: ENHRY, SYGVKD. The V segment lost 6 bases and the J segment 7 bases; nucleotides outside the gene matches: 10. The length of the CDR3 is 15 residues. DNA for the CDR3: TGTGCCATCAGGGGAATGACTAGCGGGAGCTTGGAGCAGTACTTC. It encodes CAIRGMTSGSLEQYF.

This clonotype was found a few times. The chain uses TRBV7-2 and TRBJ2-7; tentatively, D is TRBD1 (6 bases). Between the trimmed V and J ends, which lost 5 bases and 3 bases, there was a span of 14 bases. Germline V gene data show CDR1 as SGHTA and CDR2 as FQGNSA. The CDR3 is made up of 14 amino acids. CDR3 region: CASSPPPGVYEQYF. Written as DNA, the CDR3 is TGTGCCAGCAGCCCACCACCAGGGGTCTACGAGCAGTACTTC.

In this sample, this clonotype turned up a few times. The rearrangement links TRBV20-1 to TRBJ2-1; no reliable D call. Trimming stripped 6 bases from V and 8 bases from J, with 14 bases between. This CDR3 has 12 residues. Germline V gene lookup returns CDR1 DFQATT and CDR2 SNEGSKA (reference sequence). CDR3: CSAGPHWDEQFF. In nucleotides, the CDR3 is TGCAGTGCCGGGCCCCATTGGGATGAGCAGTTCTTC.

This clonotype was recorded a few times. The rearrangement links TRBV12-3 or TRBV12-4 to TRBJ1-1; the D gene is possibly TRBD1 (5 bases). The CDR3 runs to 14 residues. With 3 bases removed from V and 6 bases from J, the gap between germline ends came to 14 bases. The CDR3 sequence: CASSLEWGGAEAFF. In nucleotides, the CDR3 is TGTGCCAGCAGTTTGGAGTGGGGGGGTGCTGAAGCTTTCTTT.

The CDR3 is CATRNGNEQFF. CDR3 in DNA: TGTGCCACCAGGAATGGAAATGAGCAGTTCTTC. This chain connects TRBV24-1 to TRBJ2-1, with D hard to call. V gave up 7 bases and J gave up 7 bases, with 7 bases separating them. In germline, CDR1 is KGHDR, CDR2 SFDVKD. CDR3 length: 11 residues.

V is TRBV5-1 and J is TRBJ2-1, with D unresolved. This CDR3 spans 12 amino acids. Germline V gene lookup returns CDR1 SGHRS and CDR2 YFSETQ. Trimming took off 3 bases at V and 9 bases at J, with 10 bases between the two ends. CDR3 sequence: CASSSLWGEQFF. CDR3 bases: TGCGCCAGCAGCTCCCTTTGGGGTGAGCAGTTCTTC.

The table lists this clonotype with a few counts. The chain links TRBV29-1 to TRBJ1-2; D is possibly TRBD1 (5 bases). The CDR3 totals 15 residues. V lost 0 bases, J lost 5 bases, and 16 bases lay in between. Germline loops: CDR1 SQVTM, CDR2 ANQGSEA. CDR3 amino acids: CSVEDQEGSGYGYTF. The CDR3 DNA is TGCAGCGTTGAAGATCAGGAGGGGTCCGGTTATGGCTACACCTTC.

The chain combines TRBV12-3 or TRBV12-4 with TRBJ1-3; D gene unclear. There are 14 residues in the CDR3. Between the trimmed V and J ends, which lost 5 bases and 4 bases, there was a span of 12 bases. The DNA of the CDR3 is TGTGCCAGCAGTCCAGTACTGACGGGAAACACCATATATTTT. Its translation: CASSPVLTGNTIYF.

V usage is TRBV30 and J usage is TRBJ2-7; D is uncertain. Germline V lookup: CDR1 GTSNPN, CDR2 SVGIG (reference sequence). This CDR3 is 14 amino acids long. V was shortened by 3 bases and J by 1 base, with 13 bases between the two germline ends. The DNA of the CDR3 is TGTGCCTGGAGCATAGTCAGAAATTCCTACGAGCAGTACTTC. It translates to CAWSIVRNSYEQYF.

The chain links TRBV6-2 or TRBV6-3 to TRBJ1-5, with D tentatively TRBD1 (5 bases). The CDR3 sequence is 16 residues long. The ends were cut back, 6 bases at V and 2 bases at J, with 17 bases in the middle. Germline loops: CDR1 MNHEY, CDR2 SVGEGT. CDR3 nucleotide sequence: TGTGCCAGCAGCCACCCCGCAGGGAGCGGCAATCAGCCCCAGCATTTT. It encodes CASSHPAGSGNQPQHF.

J is TRBJ2-7 and V is TRBV18; unclear D gene. Germline assignment: CDR1 KGHSH and CDR2 LQKENI. Trimming removed 8 bases from V and 3 bases from J, with 14 bases in between. The CDR3 runs 13 residues. The DNA for the CDR3 is TGTGCCAGCGCGAAGGACCTAAACTACGAGCAGTACTTC. This translates into CASAKDLNYEQYF.